This T cell receptor (beta chain) was sequenced for a study of OX40 agonist ivuxolimab in advanced cancers. At the level of the study: People who had prior anti-PD-1, anti-PD-L1 or anti-CTLA-4 therapy could take part, and about 37% had some. Findings and limits, study-wide: Circulating CD4+ and CD8+ T cells showed clonal expansion by week 6 at 0.1 to 3.0 mg/kg.

Autoimmune disease history or systemic immunosuppression was exclusionary. The investigators sampled blood at baseline, at cycle 4 day 1, and at cycle 7 day 1. TCRdb keeps only in-frame clones here, not all; method: immunoSEQ multiplex PCR. The table includes roughly 70,000 clones, roughly nine tenths detected once. In this sample, this clone turned up once. Its antigen is unknown. V dropped 2 bases and J dropped 6 bases, with 23 bases sitting between them. The CDR3 is made up of 18 amino acids. The germline CDR1 and CDR2 sequences are GTSNPN and SVGIG (reference sequence). V usage is TRBV30 and J usage is TRBJ1-6; the D is unclear. This receptor was identified in an adult with an advanced solid tumor such as melanoma, head and neck, liver or kidney cancer. The source was CD4+ or CD8+ T cells sorted from blood, collected in a trial of the OX40 agonist ivuxolimab. This CDR3 is CAWSIPLGIGPRNSPLHF. DNA for the CDR3: TGTGCCTGGAGTATCCCCTTGGGGATAGGGCCTCGTAATTCACCCCTCCACTTT.